The 32 T cell receptor beta chains presented below share a single source sample, sequenced in a study of T cells after yellow fever vaccination (dated by TCRdb to between 2017 and 2020). The library relied on 5' RACE. The instrument was an Illumina NovaSeq 6000. TCRdb cleaned the public reads at Q25 with fastp, built clones with MiXCR and kept in-frame beta chains. Rows matching on CDR3 protein sequence are summarized as one entry with the most common DNA and genes. The table for this sample lists a few hundred thousand distinct CDR3 sequences; approximately 4% of them were counted only once. Jointly, the top ten make up under 30% of the sample. The treatment or condition tag for this specimen amounts to: live attenuated yellow fever vaccine strain. Sequencing was performed on PBMCs, taken 5 days after the yellow fever booster vaccination. The receptor set was obtained from a man younger than 35 who received the YFV17D yellow fever vaccine.

This clonotype was counted a few times. The chain links TRBV5-4 to TRBJ1-2, with 7 bases fitting TRBD1. This CDR3 spans 18 amino acids. Looked up from germline, CDR1 is SGHNT and CDR2 is YYREEE (reference sequence). The trim removed 0 bases at V and 1 base at J, leaving 12 bases unmatched. CDR3 bases: TGTGCCAGCAGCTTGGTCTCAAGGGACAGAAGGAGTAACTATGGCTACACCTTC. It translates to CASSLVSRDRRSNYGYTF.

This clonotype was recorded many times. V is TRBV7-8 and J is TRBJ1-4; 12 bases are shared with TRBD1. The CDR3 has 16 residues. Looked up from germline, CDR1 is SGHVS and CDR2 is FQNEAQ. The J segment lost 8 bases and the V segment lost 5 bases, leaving 9 bases of the junction unmatched. As DNA, the CDR3 is TGTGCCAGCAGCACCCGGGACAGGGGGCTTAAAGAAAAACTGTTTTTT. It encodes CASSTRDRGLKEKLFF.

J is TRBJ2-7 and V is TRBV4-2; D unclear. The V and J ends lost 4 bases and 6 bases respectively, with 1 base between them. The CDR3 covers 9 residues. The germline V gene has CDR1 LGHNA and CDR2 YNFKEQ. CDR3 amino acids: CASSPEQYV. The CDR3, as DNA: TGTGCCAGCAGCCCCGAGCAGTACGTC.

This clonotype was recorded at least ten times. This chain connects TRBV6-1 to TRBJ2-7, with 7 bases lining up with TRBD2. With V trimmed by 6 bases and J by 0 bases, 2 bases remained unmatched. CDR3 size: 13 residues. CDR1 is MNHNS and CDR2 is SASEGT in the germline V gene. Written as DNA, the CDR3 is TGTGCCAGCAGGGGGGGGAGCTCCTACGAGCAGTACGTC. Encoded protein: CASRGGSSYEQYV.

The chain uses TRBV20-1 and TRBJ1-2; 7 bases are a match to TRBD1. The CDR3 has 11 residues. Trimming at V came to 7 bases and at J to 3 bases, leaving 2 bases not matched to a gene. Germline CDR1 DFQATT, CDR2 SNEGSKA (reference sequence). The CDR3 DNA reads TGCAGTGTTACAGGGGACTATGGCTACACCTTC. Translated, it gives CSVTGDYGYTF.

This clonotype was counted at least ten times. This sequence joins TRBV20-1 and TRBJ1-4, with a possible D match to TRBD1 (6 bases). Germline CDR1 reads DFQATT; CDR2 reads SNEGSKA (reference sequence). Trimming took off 3 bases at V and 2 bases at J, with 7 bases between the two ends. The CDR3 length is 13 residues. The CDR3 region is CSASRGTNEKLFF. CDR3 in DNA: TGCAGTGCTAGCAGGGGCACTAATGAAAAACTGTTTTTT.

This clonotype was observed many times. V is TRBV10-3 and J is TRBJ1-1; D is possibly TRBD1 (6 bases). The ends were cut back, 6 bases at V and 0 bases at J, with 14 bases in the middle. Germline assignment: CDR1 ENHRY and CDR2 SYGVKD. The CDR3 loop spans 15 amino acids. The CDR3, as DNA: TGTGCCATCAGCCAAACGGACAGTTTGAACACTGAAGCTTTCTTT. Translating it yields CAISQTDSLNTEAFF.

The chain uses TRBV6-4 and TRBJ2-1, with 9 bases that match TRBD1. With 2 bases clipped from V and 8 bases from J, the junction kept 7 bases outside the gene matches. CDR1 is MRHNA, CDR2 SNTAGT, per germline. The CDR3 is 15 amino acids. CDR3 sequence: CASSDRTGAIDEQFF. The CDR3 nucleotides are TGTGCCAGCAGTGACCGGACAGGGGCAATCGATGAGCAGTTCTTC.

This clonotype was seen only a few times. CDR3 DNA sequence: TGTGCCAGCAGTCGCGGACAGGGGGAATTCTATGGCTACACCTTC. Residues: CASSRGQGEFYGYTF. V is TRBV6-5 and J is TRBJ1-2; the match to TRBD1 covers 10 bases. V trimming: 5 bases; J trimming: 4 bases; junction bases outside the gene matches: 7. Germline V lookup: CDR1 MNHEY, CDR2 SVGAGI. The CDR3 runs to 15 residues.

This clonotype was detected many times. The chain employs TRBV7-9 and TRBJ1-3; D gene unclear. This CDR3 spans 14 amino acids. Looked up from germline, CDR1 is SEHNR and CDR2 is FQNEAQ (reference sequence). The V and J ends lost 6 bases and 2 bases respectively, with 11 bases between them. Here the CDR3 DNA reads TGTGCCAGCAGTTTTACGGGAACTGGAAACACCATATATTTT. Its protein product is CASSFTGTGNTIYF.

The chain employs TRBV20-1 and TRBJ2-1; 16 nucleotides align to TRBD2. The CDR3 length is 14 residues. The junction had 7 bases not matched to a gene; V was cut back by 2 bases and J by 15 bases. The germline CDR1 and CDR2 sequences are DFQATT and SNEGSKA (reference sequence). The CDR3 coding sequence is TGCAGTGCTAGATCCGGGACTAGCGGGGGGGCCGCGTTCTTC. As protein: CSARSGTSGGAAFF.

This clonotype occurred many times. The gene calls are TRBV2 and TRBJ2-5; a possible D gene is TRBD1 (5 bases). The V end lost 5 bases, the J end lost 5 bases, and 12 bases lay between the germline ends. Germline CDR1 and CDR2: SNHLY and FYNNEI. This CDR3 has 13 residues. The CDR3 DNA reads TGTGCCAGCAGTAGGGGCCTCTGGGAGACCCAGTACTTC. Residues: CASSRGLWETQYF.

This clonotype was detected ten times or more. The V and J genes are TRBV6-5 and TRBJ2-7, with a tentative D call TRBD1 (5 bases). V lost 3 bases, J lost 3 bases, and 15 bases lay in between. Germline loops: CDR1 MNHEY, CDR2 SVGAGI. This CDR3 region has 15 residues. The CDR3 bases are TGTGCCAGCAGTTATAGCCAGGGATGGGGCTACGAGCAGTACGTC. This gives the protein CASSYSQGWGYEQYV.

V is TRBV3-1 and J is TRBJ2-2, with D perhaps matching TRBD1 (6 bases). The V end was cut by 3 bases, the J end by 3 bases, with 8 bases between. The germline CDR1 and CDR2 sequences are LGHDT and YNNKEL (reference sequence). The CDR3 has 14 amino acids. CDR3 nucleotide sequence: TGTGCCAGCAGCCATGGACAGTACACCGGGGAGCTGTTTTTT. Its protein product is CASSHGQYTGELFF.

V gene TRBV4-1 combines with J gene TRBJ2-2; maybe TRBD2 (6 bases). Germline V gene data show CDR1 as MGHRA and CDR2 as YSYEKL. Trimming pared 5 bases from V and 3 bases from J, leaving 13 bases between. The CDR3 totals 15 residues. CDR3 sequence (DNA): TGCGCCAGCAGCTTCCCGGGAGATTACACCGGGGAGCTGTTTTTT. Its protein is CASSFPGDYTGELFF.

The chain combines TRBV19 with TRBJ1-2, with D uncertain. Per the germline V gene, CDR1 is LNHDA and CDR2 is SQIVND (reference sequence). Trimming stripped 3 bases from V and 3 bases from J, with 11 bases between. There are 14 residues in the CDR3. The DNA for the CDR3 is TGTGCCAGTAGTATTCTCCGGGTGGACTATGGCTACACCTTC. It specifies CASSILRVDYGYTF.

This clonotype was seen repeatedly, ten times or more. The chain couples TRBV5-1 to TRBJ2-2; possibly TRBD1 for D (6 bases). V lost 0 bases to trimming and J lost 3 bases, with 9 bases between them. Germline V gives CDR1 SGHRS, CDR2 YFSETQ. This CDR3 spans 15 amino acids. CDR3 in amino acids: CASSLDRVDTGELFF. DNA for the CDR3: TGCGCCAGCAGCTTGGACAGGGTCGACACCGGGGAGCTGTTTTTT.

The chain carries TRBV20-1 and TRBJ2-1; 7 nucleotides agree with TRBD1. This CDR3 is built from 14 residues. CDR1 is DFQATT and CDR2 is SNEGSKA in the germline V gene (reference sequence). The J segment lost 13 bases and the V segment lost 0 bases, leaving 12 bases of the junction unmatched. The CDR3 reads CSARESKGADLQFF. In nucleotides, the CDR3 is TGCAGTGCTAGAGAGAGCAAGGGGGCCGACTTACAGTTCTTC.

The CDR3 is CASSRGPTSGDTQYF. The DNA for the CDR3 is TGTGCCAGCAGCCGGGGTCCTACTAGCGGGGATACGCAGTATTTT. This chain links TRBV11-2 with TRBJ2-3, with 9 positions matching TRBD2. Germline V gene data show CDR1 as SGHAT and CDR2 as FQNNGV. This CDR3 contains 15 residues. V lost 5 bases, J lost 6 bases, and 9 bases stayed unmatched.

A remark on this clonotype: Lacking the conserved final phenylalanine or tryptophan, this CDR3 likely reflects a read error. The chain has TRBV10-1 and TRBJ1-2, with D possibly being TRBD1 (5 bases). This CDR3 is 14 amino acids long. Germline loops: CDR1 WNHNN, CDR2 SYGVQD (reference sequence). V dropped 5 bases and J dropped 4 bases, with 14 bases sitting between them. The CDR3 coding sequence is TGCGCCAGCAGTTCCCCGACAGCAATCTATGGCTACACCTTA. It codes for CASSSPTAIYGYTL.

This chain connects TRBV6-2 or TRBV6-3 to TRBJ2-3, with TRBD2 matching 9 bases. With V trimmed by 4 bases and J by 5 bases, 7 bases remained unmatched. CDR1 is MNHEY and CDR2 is SVGEGT in the germline V gene. The CDR3 is 15 residues long. Here the CDR3 DNA reads TGTGCCAGCAGTTCCTGGGTAGCGGGGGAAGATACGCAGTATTTT. This translates into CASSSWVAGEDTQYF.

This clonotype showed up just a few times. V gene TRBV5-1 combines with J gene TRBJ2-7; tentatively, D is TRBD1 (5 bases). This CDR3 has 15 amino acids. Trimming pared 4 bases from V and 2 bases from J, leaving 16 bases between. Germline loops: CDR1 SGHRS, CDR2 YFSETQ. The CDR3 is CASSPPGRLAYEQYF. The CDR3 bases are TGCGCCAGCAGCCCCCCAGGGCGTCTCGCCTACGAGCAGTACTTC.

This clonotype was counted between two and nine times. CDR3 sequence (DNA): TGTGCCAGCAGCCAAGATACGGTAGGGACTTACGAGCAGTACTTC. The encoded protein is CASSQDTVGTYEQYF. The V call is TRBV4-2, the J call TRBJ2-7, with D perhaps TRBD2 (6 bases). This CDR3 contains 15 residues. CDR1 and CDR2 from the germline V gene are LGHNA and YNFKEQ. V lost 0 bases and J lost 4, with 13 bases in between.

There are a few counts of this clonotype. This CDR3 reads CASSGQTGRLFF. CDR3 sequence (DNA): TGTGCCAGCAGCGGTCAAACGGGAAGACTGTTTTTT. The chain carries TRBV5-6 and TRBJ1-4; no definite D call. This CDR3 is 12 amino acids long. Germline CDR1 SGHDT, CDR2 YYEEEE. V lost 4 bases, J lost 13 bases, and 14 bases lay in between.

The genes are TRBV10-3 and TRBJ1-4; D gene uncertain. V was shortened by 11 bases and J by 0 bases, with 10 bases between the two germline ends. This CDR3 comprises 13 residues. In germline, CDR1 is ENHRY, CDR2 SYGVKD. For the CDR3, the DNA is TGTGCCGCGGCGGGGTCAACTAATGAAAAACTGTTTTTT. Translation gives CAAAGSTNEKLFF.

V is TRBV7-7 and J is TRBJ2-5; 8 nucleotides align to TRBD2. Per germline, CDR1 SSHAT and CDR2 FNYEAQ (reference sequence). This CDR3 region has 16 residues. CDR3 bases: TGTGCTAGCGGATCTGGGGCGGGGGGCCCCCAAGAGACCCAGTACTTC. Residues: CASGSGAGGPQETQYF.

The rearrangement uses TRBV6-5 and TRBJ2-6; D is uncertain. V gave up 7 bases and J gave up 0 bases, with 7 bases separating them. Germline V lookup: CDR1 MNHEY, CDR2 SVGAGI. The CDR3 runs 14 residues. The CDR3 protein is CASKELSGANVLTF. For the CDR3, the DNA is TGTGCCAGCAAAGAACTCTCTGGGGCCAACGTCCTGACTTTC.

This clonotype was recorded many times. The chain recombines TRBV6-2 or TRBV6-3 with TRBJ2-3, with D hard to call. The CDR3 has 13 amino acids. Trimming shortened V by 5 bases and J by 2 bases, and 8 bases separated the two germline ends. Germline lookup yields CDR1 MNHEY and CDR2 SVGEGT. CDR3 nucleotides: TGTGCCAGCAGTCGTGACTCCACAGATACGCAGTATTTT. This encodes CASSRDSTDTQYF.

The chain employs TRBV12-3 or TRBV12-4 and TRBJ1-1, with 10 bases that match TRBD1. The CDR3 sequence is 15 residues long. The V segment lost 6 bases and the J segment 4 bases; nucleotides outside the gene matches: 8. In DNA form, the CDR3 reads TGTGCCAGCAGCCGGACAGGGGGGGGAGGCACTGAAGCTTTCTTT. Its translation is CASSRTGGGGTEAFF.

This sequence joins TRBV7-2 and TRBJ1-4; D is uncertain. This CDR3 is built from 15 residues. The germline CDR1 and CDR2 sequences are SGHTA and FQGNSA. Trimming shortened V by 3 bases and J by 8 bases, and 16 bases separated the two germline ends. CDR3 DNA: TGTGCCAGCAGCTTCGGAGGGAACGGTGGAGAAAAACTGTTTTTT. Its translation is CASSFGGNGGEKLFF.

This clonotype was counted only a few times. V and J are TRBV27 and TRBJ1-1; D is ambiguous. This CDR3 region has 13 residues. Looked up from germline, CDR1 is MNHEY and CDR2 is SMNVEV (reference sequence). V lost 6 bases, J lost 4 bases, and 12 bases lay in between. CDR3 DNA sequence: TGTGCCAGCAGCCGGGAAGGAGTCACTGAAGCTTTCTTT. This codes for CASSREGVTEAFF.

This clonotype was seen at least ten times. The J gene is TRBJ1-6, the V gene TRBV6-6; D remains ambiguous. Trimming took 2 bases from V and 14 from J, leaving 10 bases between them. This CDR3 contains 12 residues. Germline CDR1 MNHNY, CDR2 SVGAGI (reference sequence). The CDR3 is CASSYDDPSLHF. CDR3 coding DNA: TGTGCCAGCAGTTACGATGATCCGTCCCTCCACTTT.